A single sample gave rise to the 32 T cell receptor beta chains below, sequenced in a study of blood T cell repertoires in COVID-19. Libraries were prepared by immunoSEQ multiplex PCR; TCRdb keeps only in-frame clonotypes and omits some of them. The profile covers roughly 230,000 clones, with roughly 84% appearing a single time and about 6.9% taken by the ten largest. The specimen sequenced was PBMCs or T cells enriched from blood (not recorded which). The receptors here all came from a woman aged 50 to 60 who had been exposed to COVID-19.

This sequence joins TRBV30 and TRBJ1-1, with D possibly TRBD1 on 6 matching bases. The V end was cut by 1 base, the J end by 7 bases, with 16 bases between. CDR3 length: 14 residues. Germline assignment: CDR1 GTSNPN and CDR2 SVGIG (reference sequence). The CDR3 spells CAWSDGTWRNEAFF. As DNA, the CDR3 is TGTGCCTGGAGTGACGGGACATGGAGGAATGAAGCTTTCTTT.

The CDR3 sequence is CASSLGLLYEQYF. CDR3 coding DNA: TGTGCCAGCAGCTTAGGCCTACTCTACGAGCAGTACTTC. The genes are TRBV7-8 and TRBJ2-7; no firm D call. The CDR3 has 13 residues. Trimming took 1 base from V and 3 from J, leaving 7 bases between them. Germline assignment: CDR1 SGHVS and CDR2 FQNEAQ.

This rearrangement joins TRBV12-3 or TRBV12-4 to TRBJ1-2, with 7 bases lining up with TRBD1. This CDR3 is 12 amino acids long. Germline trimming cut 4 bases from V and 4 bases from J; bases unmatched to any gene: 0. DNA for the CDR3: TGTGCCAGCAGTTACAGGGGCTATGGCTACACCTTC. It is translated as CASSYRGYGYTF.

This clone was seen many times. The chain uses TRBV20-1 and TRBJ2-7, with D possibly being TRBD2 (5 bases). Germline loops: CDR1 DFQATT, CDR2 SNEGSKA (reference sequence). V lost 2 bases to trimming and J lost 7 bases, with 9 bases between them. This CDR3 is built from 11 residues. The CDR3 DNA sequence: TGCAGTGCTAGATTAGGGAGTGAGCAGTACTTC. Residues: CSARLGSEQYF.

This sequence joins TRBV9 and TRBJ2-5; 7 bases align to TRBD2. From germline, CDR1 is SGDLS and CDR2 YYNGEE. The CDR3 is 15 amino acids. Trimming cost V 0 bases and J 4 bases; bases outside gene matches: 6. The CDR3 nucleotides read TGTGCCAGCAGCGTAGGTACTAGCGTAGCAGAGACCCAGTACTTC. As protein: CASSVGTSVAETQYF.

This clone was seen a few times. V and J are TRBV5-6 and TRBJ1-4; 8 bases map to TRBD1. The CDR3 is made up of 14 amino acids. Germline V gene data show CDR1 as SGHDT and CDR2 as YYEEEE. The V and J ends lost 4 bases and 8 bases, in that order; junction bases with no gene match: 7. CDR3 sequence: CASSKTGVGEKLFF. CDR3 coding DNA: TGTGCCAGCAGCAAGACAGGGGTGGGGGAAAAACTGTTTTTT.

This sequence joins TRBV6-5 and TRBJ1-1; D remains ambiguous. Trimming took off 9 bases at V and 4 bases at J, with 18 bases between the two ends. CDR3 length: 14 amino acids. Germline-derived CDR1 and CDR2 are MNHEY and SVGAGI. Written as DNA, the CDR3 is TGTGCCAGTGGGCCTAACTTTGAGGGCACTGAAGCTTTCTTT. Encoded protein: CASGPNFEGTEAFF.

The chain combines TRBV29-1 with TRBJ2-5, with TRBD1 as a possible D gene (7 bases). This CDR3 comprises 11 residues. The V end lost 5 bases, the J end lost 8 bases, and 12 bases lay between the germline ends. Germline values: CDR1 SQVTM, CDR2 ANQGSEA. CDR3 sequence: CSVTGEVTQYF. CDR3 nucleotide sequence: TGCAGCGTTACAGGGGAGGTAACCCAGTACTTC.

The chain uses TRBV5-6 and TRBJ1-5; D not resolved. The CDR3 has 15 amino acids. The germline gives CDR1 SGHDT, CDR2 YYEEEE. The ends were cut back, 1 base at V and 0 bases at J, with 8 bases in the middle. CDR3 sequence: CASSLSRTSNQPQHF. The CDR3 coding sequence is TGTGCCAGCAGCTTGTCTAGAACTAGCAATCAGCCCCAGCATTTT.

V is TRBV29-1 and J is TRBJ2-5; 8 bases match TRBD1. Germline values: CDR1 SQVTM, CDR2 ANQGSEA. V trimming: 7 bases; J trimming: 4 bases; junction bases outside the gene matches: 17. This CDR3 region has 16 residues. The DNA for the CDR3 is TGCAGCGCCCTATCCTTGCCAGGCAGGGGGCGAGAGACCCAGTACTTC. Its protein product is CSALSLPGRGRETQYF.

CDR3: CASSRWRGPYEQYF. In DNA form, the CDR3 reads TGCGCCAGCAGCCGGTGGCGGGGGCCCTACGAGCAGTACTTC. The chain links TRBV4-3 to TRBJ2-7, with a tentative D call TRBD2 (7 bases). Per germline, CDR1 LGHNA and CDR2 YSLEER. The V end was cut by 4 bases, the J end by 2 bases, with 12 bases between. This CDR3 comprises 14 residues.

The V and J genes are TRBV4-3 and TRBJ1-3; 7 nucleotides agree with TRBD1. The CDR3 is made up of 16 amino acids. V lost 0 bases and J lost 3; bases outside the gene matches: 5. The germline CDR1 and CDR2 sequences are LGHNA and YSLEER. The CDR3 loop is CASSQDRGGIGNTIYF. The CDR3 DNA is TGCGCCAGCAGCCAAGATCGAGGGGGCATTGGAAACACCATATATTTT.

The rearrangement joins TRBV6-5 to TRBJ2-7, with D uncertain. CDR1 and CDR2 from the germline V gene are MNHEY and SVGAGI. Trimming stripped 6 bases from V and 6 bases from J, with 15 bases between. CDR3 length equals 13 residues. This chain's CDR3 is CASSRRTNSEQYF. CDR3 DNA sequence: TGTGCCAGCAGCCGTAGAACTAATTCCGAGCAGTACTTC.

Comment on this clone: The sample contains more than one DNA sequence encoding this CDR3. The chain combines TRBV12-3 or TRBV12-4 with TRBJ1-1, with a weak D call TRBD1 (5 bases). This CDR3 has 12 amino acids. The V end was cut by 3 bases, the J end by 5 bases, with 7 bases between. This CDR3 is CASSLEGTEAFF. The CDR3 DNA sequence: TGTGCCAGCAGTTTGGAGGGGACTGAAGCTTTCTTT.

V is TRBV6-5 and J is TRBJ1-1; D gene unclear. V was clipped by 6 bases and J by 2 bases, with 13 bases between them. Looked up from germline, CDR1 is MNHEY and CDR2 is SVGAGI. The CDR3 consists of 14 residues. The CDR3 loop reads CASRGSDGNTEAFF. The CDR3 DNA follows: TGTGCCAGCAGGGGCTCTGACGGTAACACTGAAGCTTTCTTT.

The DNA of the CDR3 is TGTGCCAGCAGCTTCAGTATTAGGACAGACGAAGCTTTCTTT. Amino acids: CASSFSIRTDEAFF. The V and J genes are TRBV7-9 and TRBJ1-1, with D tentatively TRBD1 (6 bases). This CDR3 region has 14 residues. In germline, CDR1 is SEHNR, CDR2 FQNEAQ (reference sequence). Between the trimmed V and J ends, which lost 3 bases and 8 bases, there was a span of 16 bases.

The V and J genes are TRBV19 and TRBJ1-5; 8 bases match TRBD1. With 4 bases clipped from V and 0 bases from J, the junction kept 8 bases outside the gene matches. The V gene's germline CDR1 is LNHDA and CDR2 SQIVND (reference sequence). The CDR3 is made up of 17 amino acids. The CDR3 bases are TGTGCCAGTAGTAGGACCGGGACAGGTTATAGCAATCAGCCCCAGCATTTT. Translation gives CASSRTGTGYSNQPQHF.

The CDR3 loop reads CASSSRAGWAFF. Written as DNA, the CDR3 is TGTGCCAGCAGTTCTCGAGCAGGGTGGGCTTTCTTT. The chain joins TRBV12-3 or TRBV12-4 to TRBJ1-1; a possible D gene is TRBD1 (5 bases). This CDR3 spans 12 amino acids. The V end was cut by 4 bases, the J end by 11 bases, with 14 bases between.

This rearrangement joins TRBV29-1 to TRBJ1-2; D not certain. The germline V and J ends were trimmed by 5 bases and 1 base, with 8 bases remaining between them. The CDR3 consists of 12 residues. The germline CDR1 and CDR2 sequences are SQVTM and ANQGSEA. DNA of the CDR3: TGCAGCGTTAACGGGAATAACTATGGCTACACCTTC. Amino acid sequence: CSVNGNNYGYTF.

The chain is built from TRBV6-2 or TRBV6-3 and TRBJ1-4, with a tentative D call TRBD1 (5 bases). Germline CDR1 is MNHEY and CDR2 is SVGEGT. CDR3 size: 20 residues. V lost 2 bases and J 0 bases, leaving 22 bases between the germline ends. The CDR3 loop is CASSYPPTGLSVATNEKLFF. The CDR3 nucleotides are TGTGCCAGCAGTTACCCCCCCACAGGCCTATCGGTGGCAACTAATGAAAAACTGTTTTTT.

This chain links TRBV4-3 with TRBJ1-1, with D tentatively TRBD1 (6 bases). Germline values: CDR1 LGHNA, CDR2 YSLEER. The CDR3 runs to 15 residues. V gave up 0 bases and J gave up 1 base, with 9 bases separating them. CDR3: CASSQDRGGNTEAFF. The CDR3, as DNA: TGCGCCAGCAGCCAAGATAGGGGGGGGAACACTGAAGCTTTCTTT.

There are a few counts of this clone. The rearrangement links TRBV5-1 to TRBJ2-2; TRBD2 matches at 12 bases. Germline V lookup: CDR1 SGHRS, CDR2 YFSETQ. The J segment lost 3 bases and the V segment lost 4 bases, leaving 10 bases of the junction unmatched. The CDR3 sequence is 18 residues long. The CDR3 reads CASSSQFLAGGHTGELFF. CDR3 DNA sequence: TGCGCCAGCAGCAGTCAGTTCCTAGCGGGGGGGCACACCGGGGAGCTGTTTTTT.

The V gene is TRBV27, the J gene TRBJ1-6; TRBD1 matches at 8 bases. The germline CDR1 and CDR2 sequences are MNHEY and SMNVEV (reference sequence). V gave up 5 bases and J gave up 3 bases; unmatched junction bases: 6. CDR3 length: 16 residues. DNA of the CDR3: TGTGCCAGCAGTGCTAGACAGGGGCTCTATAATTCACCCCTCCACTTT. This translates into CASSARQGLYNSPLHF.

The chain links TRBV11-2 to TRBJ1-6; D gene uncertain. V was cut by 4 bases and J by 7 bases, with 5 bases left in between. Germline V gives CDR1 SGHAT, CDR2 FQNNGV. This CDR3 region has 12 residues. The CDR3 reads CASSSANSPLHF. The DNA of the CDR3 is TGTGCCAGCAGCTCCGCGAATTCACCCCTCCACTTT. Filled out from reference TRBV11-2 and TRBJ1-6, the complete variable domain reads EAGVAQSPRYKIIEKRQSVAFWCNPISGHATLYWYQQILGQGPKLLIQFQNNGVVDDSQLPKDRFSAERLKGVDSTLKIQPAKLEDSAVYLCASSSANSPLHFGNGTRLTVT.

This chain connects TRBV27 to TRBJ2-1, with TRBD2 identical over 9 bases. V lost 2 bases, J lost 6 bases, and 2 bases stayed unmatched. CDR3 size: 14 residues. Germline V gene data show CDR1 as MNHEY and CDR2 as SMNVEV (reference sequence). The CDR3 DNA reads TGTGCCAGCAGTTTAGCGGGGGGGTCCAATGAGCAGTTCTTC. Its translation is CASSLAGGSNEQFF.

The chain carries TRBV7-9 and TRBJ1-2; the D gene is possibly TRBD1 (6 bases). Germline V gives CDR1 SEHNR, CDR2 FQNEAQ (reference sequence). V was shortened by 2 bases and J by 4 bases, with 11 bases between the two germline ends. CDR3 size: 14 residues. The CDR3 nucleotides read TGTGCCAGCAGCTTACAGAGGGACACCTATGGCTACACCTTC. Translating it yields CASSLQRDTYGYTF.

The V gene is TRBV15, the J gene TRBJ1-6, with D possibly TRBD1 on 5 matching bases. Trimming removed 0 bases at V and 8 bases at J, with 11 bases between. The length of the CDR3 is 15 residues. Germline CDR1 reads LNHNV; CDR2 reads YYDKDF (reference sequence). Here the CDR3 reads CATSRDGGRDSPLHF. The CDR3 nucleotides read TGTGCCACCAGCAGAGATGGGGGGAGGGATTCACCCCTCCACTTT.

The genes are TRBV4-1 and TRBJ1-3; the D is unclear. The CDR3 loop spans 17 amino acids. Germline V CDR1 and CDR2: MGHRA, YSYEKL. V was shortened by 5 bases and J by 0 bases, with 17 bases between the two germline ends. CDR3 residues: CASSSELRRISGNTIYF. CDR3 DNA: TGCGCCAGCAGCTCGGAGCTACGGAGGATCTCTGGAAACACCATATATTTT.

This chain joins TRBV5-1 and TRBJ2-3; no definite D call. V shed 0 bases and J shed 3 bases, with 5 bases lying between them. The CDR3 extends over 13 amino acids. Germline lookup yields CDR1 SGHRS and CDR2 YFSETQ. CDR3 amino acids: CASSLVRTDTQYF. Here the CDR3 DNA reads TGCGCCAGCAGCTTGGTTCGGACAGATACGCAGTATTTT.

The rearrangement joins TRBV2 to TRBJ2-3, with D possibly being TRBD2 (6 bases). Trimming removed 8 bases at V and 0 bases at J, with 9 bases between. CDR3 size: 13 residues. Looked up from germline, CDR1 is SNHLY and CDR2 is FYNNEI. CDR3 region: CASLRGSTDTQYF. As DNA, the CDR3 is TGTGCCAGCTTGCGGGGTAGCACAGATACGCAGTATTTT. The full variable domain, rest sourced from reference TRBV2 and TRBJ2-3, is EPEVTQTPSHQVTQMGQEVILRCVPISNHLYFYWYRQILGQKVEFLVSFYNNEISEKSEIFDDQFSVERPDGSNFTLKIRSTKLEDSAMYFCASLRGSTDTQYFGPGTRLTVL.

In the case of this clone: At one end the junction does not follow the germline gene, possibly because of a read error. The CDR3 loop is CASSSGGAVVGF. In DNA, the CDR3 is TGTGCCAGCAGTTCAGGGGGCGCCGTGGTCGGCTTC. V gene TRBV28 combines with J gene TRBJ1-2; 8 positions agree with TRBD1. There are 12 residues in the CDR3. Germline CDR1 and CDR2: MDHEN and SYDVKM.

V and J are TRBV6-5 and TRBJ1-6, with 10 bases that match TRBD1. The trim removed 5 bases at V and 7 bases at J, leaving 5 bases unmatched. The CDR3 is 15 residues long. Per the germline V gene, CDR1 is MNHEY and CDR2 is SVGAGI. The CDR3 region has the DNA TGTGCCAGCAGTCGGACAGGGGGAGTGAATTCACCCCTCCACTTT. Encoded protein: CASSRTGGVNSPLHF.